A single sample gave rise to the 6 T cell receptor beta chains below, sequenced in a study of shared clonotypes between healthy human individuals. Clones were read by immunoSEQ multiplex PCR, and TCRdb kept only the in-frame ones, dropping some. Here the sample spans 2 million to 2.5 million clones, about nine tenths being singletons. Sequencing input: naive CD4+ T cells from PBMCs. Sample subset: CD45RA+ positively selected. These receptor sequences come from a man between 18 and 35 years old in good health. Some clones in this sample may be carry-over from other donors' samples.

The chain links TRBV30 to TRBJ2-7, with 10 bases aligning to TRBD2. This CDR3 spans 13 amino acids. The junction had 5 bases not matched to a gene; V was cut back by 7 bases and J by 2 bases. Germline V gives CDR1 GTSNPN, CDR2 SVGIG (reference sequence). This CDR3 is CALRTSGTYEQYF. CDR3 bases: TGTGCCTTAAGGACTAGCGGAACCTACGAGCAGTACTTC.

The rearrangement links TRBV7-2 to TRBJ2-7; D unclear. Germline-derived CDR1 and CDR2 are SGHTA and FQGNSA. V lost 2 bases to trimming and J lost 1 base, with 9 bases between them. This CDR3 is built from 14 residues. The CDR3 here is CASSLKVSSYEQYF. DNA of the CDR3: TGTGCCAGCAGCTTAAAAGTCTCATCCTACGAGCAGTACTTC. The variable domain in full, with the rest retrieved from reference TRBV7-2 and TRBJ2-7, is GAGVSQSPSNKVTEKGKDVELRCDPISGHTALYWYRQSLGQGLEFLIYFQGNSAPDKSGLPSDRFSAERTGGSVSTLTIQRTQQEDSAVYLCASSLKVSSYEQYFGPGTRLTVT.

V is TRBV11-2 and J is TRBJ2-3; D unclear. Germline CDR1 and CDR2: SGHAT and FQNNGV. The CDR3 spans 12 residues. With 6 bases removed from V and 4 bases from J, the gap between germline ends came to 8 bases. Written as DNA, the CDR3 is TGTGCCAGCAGTCGCCTTGCAGATACGCAGTATTTT. Amino acids: CASSRLADTQYF.

This clone has only one observation. The chain recombines TRBV7-6 with TRBJ2-7; 11 nucleotides agree with TRBD2. The ends lost 5 bases at V and 5 bases at J; junction bases unmatched: 8. CDR1 is SGHVS, CDR2 FNYEAQ, per germline. This CDR3 region has 15 residues. The DNA of the CDR3 is TGTGCCAGCAGCGAAAAACTAGCGGGAGACCACGAGCAGTACTTC. It codes for CASSEKLAGDHEQYF.

For this clone: This same CDR3 is encoded by further DNA sequences in the sample. The V call is TRBV7-3, the J call TRBJ1-1; TRBD1 aligns across 8 bases. The CDR3 covers 14 residues. Germline V gene sequence: CDR1 SGHTA, CDR2 FQGTGA. V was clipped by 5 bases and J by 4 bases; unmatched bases: 6. Here the CDR3 DNA reads TGTGCCAGCAGCCTGACAGGGGTGGGCACTGAAGCTTTCTTT. It encodes CASSLTGVGTEAFF.

Of note for this clone: Distinct nucleotide sequences in the sample also encode this CDR3. The V gene is TRBV6-5, the J gene TRBJ2-1, with D unresolved. CDR1 and CDR2 (germline): MNHEY, SVGAGI. The CDR3 has 14 residues. Trimming left V 0 bases short and J 4 bases short, with 7 bases between. Written as DNA, the CDR3 is TGTGCCAGCAGTTACTCACGAGGATACAATGAGCAGTTCTTC. Translating gives CASSYSRGYNEQFF.